This T cell receptor (beta chain) was captured by sequencing in a study of cytomegalovirus exposure and HLA in healthy donors. Germline loops: CDR1 SGHTS, CDR2 YDEGEE. This CDR3 contains 15 residues. The V and J ends lost 4 bases and 11 bases, in that order; junction bases with no gene match: 10. Concerning this clone itself: Antigen unknown.

PCR involved 60 Vbeta and 13 Jbeta primers. Measured with immunoSEQ multiplex PCR; TCRdb has only the in-frame clones, and not every one. The data contain roughly 180,000 clones, 85% of them singletons. Notes on the study in general: According to a later analysis, most TCR beta chains associated with CMV appeared HLA-restricted.

The sample consisted of PBMCs. This chain joins TRBV5-8 and TRBJ2-5, with 14 bases fitting TRBD2. The sequence was collected from a boy aged 2 to 9 in good health and CMV-seronegative. CDR3 sequence: CASSLGLAGEGRQYF. The CDR3 nucleotides read TGTGCCAGCAGCCTGGGACTAGCGGGAGAGGGCCGGCAGTACTTC.